This TCR beta chain appears in the sequencing data of a study of identical twins. Study-wide results and limits: Conclusions leaned on cross-sectional statistical analysis and did not track the same donors over time. Invariant MAIT and iNKT cells may have partly biased zero-insertion analyses.

This clonotype was seen repeatedly, ten times or more. What it binds is unknown. This CDR3 region has 13 residues. V was pared by 2 bases and J by 5 bases, with 8 bases between. The V gene's germline CDR1 is LGHDT and CDR2 YNNKEL (reference sequence). Template switching supplied a universal primer site; unique molecular identifiers were carried on the cDNA. TCRdb fed the 5' RACE reads into MiXCR, producing one record per CDR3 protein. The table lists more than 1.5 million distinct CDR3 sequences, less than 35% of them singletons. The origin of this receptor is a newborn girl in good health. The chain employs TRBV3-1 and TRBJ2-3; D is unclear. The sample consisted of cord blood. The CDR3 loop reads CASSQKAKDTQYF. Here the CDR3 DNA reads TGTGCCAGCAGCCAAAAGGCTAAAGATACGCAGTATTTT.